Here is one T cell receptor (beta chain) with its context. Its antigen is unidentified. Cultured CD4+ T cells had their DNA profiled by the Oncomine TCR Beta short-read assay. TCRdb itself ran the PCR reads through MiXCR, one entry per CDR3 protein. Found here are around 16,000 distinct CDR3 sequences, less than 75% of them singletons; the top ten hold about a sixth. With 4 bases clipped from V and 2 bases from J, the junction kept 3 bases outside the gene matches. The CDR3 sequence is 14 residues long. Germline assignment: CDR1 MDHEN and CDR2 SYDVKM. Treatment indicated: approximately 9-day PBMC culture with coronavirus spike peptide pools or control peptides (ViraFEST assay). These data come from a study of vaccination and CD4 T cells after COVID-19. The wider study: Nasal swab PCR had detected SARS-CoV-2 in convalescent patients, 9 or 10 mild and one severe.

The sequence was collected from a human donor who had recovered from COVID-19. The V call is TRBV28, the J call TRBJ1-1; TRBD1 agrees at 8 bases. Sequencing input: CD4+ T cells from blood, cultured in vitro. CDR3 bases: TGTGCCAGCAGTTCGGACAGGGCAAACACTGAAGCTTTCTTT. Protein sequence: CASSSDRANTEAFF.